The rows below give T cell receptor beta chains drawn from one sample of a study of OX40 agonist ivuxolimab in advanced cancers. Using immunoSEQ multiplex PCR, the repertoire was profiled, and TCRdb retains in-frame clones only, with some absent. The sample holds some 74,000 clones, approximately 90% seen once. Sequences were derived from CD4+ or CD8+ T cells sorted from blood, sampled in a trial of the OX40 agonist ivuxolimab. These receptors were collected from an adult with an advanced solid tumor such as melanoma, head and neck, liver or kidney cancer. CDR3s include the opening cysteine and the closing phenylalanine or tryptophan. D genes are given only for firm matches. Where a row states a size, it is once, few, many or the class of an expanded clone; other rows omit it.

j_gene: TRBJ2-7
d_gene: TRBD2
abundance: once
v_gene: TRBV2
CDR3aa: CASSEWTSGGYEQYF
CDR3nt: TGTGCCAGCAGCGAGTGGACTAGCGGGGGCTACGAGCAGTACTTC

j_gene: TRBJ2-3
d_gene: TRBD2
abundance: once
v_gene: TRBV7-3
CDR3aa: CASSLGTSVDTQYF
CDR3nt: TGTGCCAGCAGCTTAGGGACTAGCGTAGATACGCAGTATTTT

j_gene: TRBJ2-5
d_gene: .
abundance: .
v_gene: TRBV18
CDR3aa: CASSPPAGRETQYF
CDR3nt: TGTGCCAGCTCACCACCGGCAGGGAGGGAGACCCAGTACTTC

j_gene: TRBJ1-2
d_gene: TRBD1
abundance: once
v_gene: TRBV28
CDR3aa: CASSGGGPQSYGYTF
CDR3nt: TGTGCCAGCAGTGGAGGGGGCCCCCAGAGCTATGGCTACACCTTC

j_gene: TRBJ2-5
d_gene: .
abundance: .
v_gene: TRBV5-5
CDR3aa: CASSLSADKAQYF
CDR3nt: TGTGCCAGCAGCTTGAGCGCTGACAAGGCCCAGTACTTC

j_gene: TRBJ2-5
d_gene: TRBD1
abundance: .
v_gene: TRBV25-1
CDR3aa: CASSETGSRGLRETQYF
CDR3nt: TGTGCCAGCAGTGAAACAGGGAGTAGGGGGCTAAGAGAGACCCAGTACTTC

j_gene: TRBJ1-1
d_gene: .
abundance: .
v_gene: TRBV7-3
CDR3aa: CASSLRMNTEAFF
CDR3nt: TGTGCCAGCAGCTTAAGGATGAACACTGAAGCTTTCTTT

j_gene: TRBJ2-5
d_gene: TRBD2
abundance: .
v_gene: TRBV5-1
CDR3aa: CASSLPSGVQETQYF
CDR3nt: TGCGCCAGCAGCTTGCCTAGCGGGGTACAAGAGACCCAGTACTTC

j_gene: TRBJ2-3
d_gene: TRBD1
abundance: .
v_gene: TRBV18
CDR3aa: CASSPPLGGADTQYF
CDR3nt: TGTGCCAGCTCACCCCCCCTAGGGGGCGCAGATACGCAGTATTTT

j_gene: TRBJ1-1
d_gene: .
abundance: .
v_gene: TRBV7-7
CDR3aa: CASSLDVNTEAFF
CDR3nt: TGTGCCAGCAGCTTAGATGTTAACACTGAAGCTTTCTTT

j_gene: TRBJ1-4
d_gene: .
abundance: .
v_gene: TRBV7-6
CDR3aa: CASSLLAWTVGEKLFF
CDR3nt: TGTGCCAGCAGCTTATTAGCGTGGACGGTGGGTGAAAAACTGTTTTTT

j_gene: TRBJ2-3
d_gene: .
abundance: .
v_gene: TRBV7-3
CDR3aa: CASSPSISTDTQYF
CDR3nt: TGTGCCAGCAGCCCTTCAATAAGCACAGATACGCAGTATTTT

j_gene: TRBJ2-1
d_gene: .
abundance: .
v_gene: TRBV27
CDR3aa: CASSVKTSRGSHEQFF
CDR3nt: TGTGCCAGCAGTGTGAAGACTAGCAGGGGTAGCCATGAGCAGTTCTTC

j_gene: TRBJ2-1
d_gene: TRBD2
abundance: .
v_gene: TRBV7-3
CDR3aa: CASSFGTSGRREQFF
CDR3nt: TGTGCCAGCAGCTTCGGGACTAGCGGGAGACGAGAGCAGTTCTTC

j_gene: TRBJ2-1
d_gene: .
abundance: .
v_gene: TRBV5-4
CDR3aa: CASSLGRGQSSYNEQFF
CDR3nt: TGTGCCAGCAGCTTGGGGAGGGGGCAGAGCTCCTACAATGAGCAGTTCTTC

j_gene: TRBJ1-4
d_gene: .
abundance: few
v_gene: TRBV28
CDR3aa: CASQGAISEKLFF
CDR3nt: TGTGCCAGCCAGGGAGCGATTAGTGAAAAACTGTTTTTT

j_gene: TRBJ2-2
d_gene: TRBD2
abundance: .
v_gene: TRBV10-3
CDR3aa: CAISTSGSIPGELFF
CDR3nt: TGTGCCATCAGCACTAGCGGGAGTATCCCCGGGGAGCTGTTTTTT

j_gene: TRBJ1-4
d_gene: .
abundance: .
v_gene: TRBV5-6
CDR3aa: CASSLRKAWMGNEKLFF
CDR3nt: TGTGCCAGCAGCTTGCGTAAGGCTTGGATGGGGAATGAAAAACTGTTTTTT

j_gene: TRBJ2-7
d_gene: .
abundance: few
v_gene: TRBV5-1
CDR3aa: CASSQANEQYF
CDR3nt: TGCGCCAGCAGCCAAGCTAACGAGCAGTACTTC

j_gene: TRBJ2-5
d_gene: TRBD1
abundance: .
v_gene: TRBV11-2
CDR3aa: CASSTTPGQTAQETQYF
CDR3nt: TGTGCCAGCAGCACTACCCCGGGACAGACAGCTCAAGAGACCCAGTACTTC

j_gene: TRBJ2-1
d_gene: .
abundance: .
v_gene: TRBV28
CDR3aa: CASSLGGLRNEQFF
CDR3nt: TGTGCCAGCAGTTTAGGGGGACTGAGGAATGAGCAGTTCTTC

j_gene: TRBJ2-3
d_gene: .
abundance: .
v_gene: TRBV10-3
CDR3aa: CAISGLAASTDTQYF
CDR3nt: TGTGCCATCAGTGGGTTAGCGGCTAGCACAGATACGCAGTATTTT

j_gene: TRBJ2-3
d_gene: TRBD2
abundance: .
v_gene: TRBV7-9
CDR3aa: CASSLALAGRDTQYF
CDR3nt: TGTGCCAGCAGCTTAGCCCTAGCGGGACGGGATACGCAGTATTTT

j_gene: TRBJ2-7
d_gene: .
abundance: once
v_gene: TRBV11-2
CDR3aa: CASSPTGGAREQYF
CDR3nt: TGTGCCAGCAGCCCAACAGGGGGGGCTAGGGAGCAGTACTTC

j_gene: TRBJ1-2
d_gene: .
abundance: .
v_gene: TRBV28
CDR3aa: CASSSIQGWGYTF
CDR3nt: TGTGCCAGCAGTTCAATACAGGGTTGGGGCTACACCTTC

j_gene: TRBJ2-7
d_gene: .
abundance: .
v_gene: TRBV6-1
CDR3aa: CASSEDRFTYEQYF
CDR3nt: TGTGCCAGCAGTGAAGACAGGTTTACCTACGAGCAGTACTTC

j_gene: TRBJ2-1
d_gene: TRBD2
abundance: .
v_gene: TRBV19
CDR3aa: CASRVTTSGSRGEQFF
CDR3nt: TGTGCCAGTAGAGTAACGACTAGCGGGAGTCGGGGTGAGCAGTTCTTC

j_gene: TRBJ2-7
d_gene: TRBD2
abundance: .
v_gene: TRBV19
CDR3aa: CASSFRGLADSYEQYF
CDR3nt: TGTGCCAGTAGTTTCCGGGGACTAGCGGACTCCTACGAGCAGTACTTC

j_gene: TRBJ2-1
d_gene: TRBD1
abundance: .
v_gene: TRBV7-2
CDR3aa: CASSRQQTGGFGYNEQFF
CDR3nt: TGTGCCAGCAGCCGCCAACAAACAGGGGGCTTTGGATACAATGAGCAGTTCTTC

j_gene: TRBJ1-1
d_gene: TRBD1
abundance: .
v_gene: TRBV7-3
CDR3aa: CASSYTTGQGTEAFF
CDR3nt: TGTGCCAGCAGCTATACGACCGGACAGGGCACTGAAGCTTTCTTT

j_gene: TRBJ2-1
d_gene: TRBD2
abundance: .
v_gene: TRBV28
CDR3aa: CASSLNLGRGRSSGRVNEQFF
CDR3nt: TGTGCCAGCAGTTTAAACCTGGGCAGGGGGCGATCTAGCGGGAGGGTCAATGAGCAGTTCTTC

j_gene: TRBJ2-1
d_gene: .
abundance: .
v_gene: TRBV21-1
CDR3aa: CASSKAGGRKLGEQFF
CDR3nt: TGTGCCAGCAGCAAAGCGGGCGGGAGAAAGTTGGGTGAGCAGTTCTTC

j_gene: TRBJ1-2
d_gene: .
abundance: .
v_gene: TRBV7-8
CDR3aa: CASSYGTPGQLYGYTF
CDR3nt: TGTGCCAGCAGCTACGGAACACCCGGACAGCTCTATGGCTACACCTTC

j_gene: TRBJ1-2
d_gene: TRBD1
abundance: .
v_gene: TRBV4-3
CDR3aa: CASSQVTGSYGYTF
CDR3nt: TGCGCCAGCAGCCAAGTGACAGGGTCCTATGGCTACACCTTC

j_gene: TRBJ2-5
d_gene: .
abundance: .
v_gene: TRBV29-1
CDR3aa: CSARRAGSGETQYF
CDR3nt: TGCAGCGCTAGGAGGGCAGGGAGTGGAGAGACCCAGTACTTC

j_gene: TRBJ2-1
d_gene: TRBD2
abundance: .
v_gene: TRBV30
CDR3aa: CATHAGGRAYGGEQFF
CDR3nt: TGTGCCACACACGCCGGCGGGAGGGCCTATGGGGGTGAGCAGTTCTTC

j_gene: TRBJ1-2
d_gene: .
abundance: .
v_gene: TRBV19
CDR3aa: CASSRDGINYGYTF
CDR3nt: TGTGCCAGTAGTAGGGACGGGATTAACTATGGCTACACCTTC

j_gene: TRBJ2-5
d_gene: .
abundance: .
v_gene: TRBV5-6
CDR3aa: CASSLPGLGASVPETQYF
CDR3nt: TGTGCCAGCAGCCTACCGGGACTCGGGGCATCGGTTCCAGAGACCCAGTACTTC

j_gene: TRBJ2-1
d_gene: .
abundance: .
v_gene: TRBV11-2
CDR3aa: CASSLERGGRSEQFF
CDR3nt: TGTGCCAGCAGCTTAGAAAGGGGAGGTCGGAGTGAGCAGTTCTTC

j_gene: TRBJ2-2
d_gene: TRBD1
abundance: .
v_gene: TRBV5-1
CDR3aa: CASSWGTANTGELFF
CDR3nt: TGCGCCAGCAGCTGGGGGACAGCGAACACCGGGGAGCTGTTTTTT

j_gene: TRBJ2-1
d_gene: .
abundance: .
v_gene: TRBV5-6
CDR3aa: CASSPGIRNEQFF
CDR3nt: TGTGCCAGCAGCCCTGGGATCAGAAATGAGCAGTTCTTC

j_gene: TRBJ2-2
d_gene: TRBD1
abundance: once
v_gene: TRBV5-4
CDR3aa: CASNRDRGMGTGELFF
CDR3nt: TGTGCCAGCAACCGGGACAGGGGGATGGGGACCGGGGAGCTGTTTTTT

j_gene: TRBJ1-2
d_gene: TRBD1
abundance: once
v_gene: TRBV19
CDR3aa: CASSRRTGSNYGYTF
CDR3nt: TGTGCCAGTAGTCGCCGGACAGGGAGTAACTATGGCTACACCTTC

j_gene: TRBJ1-3
d_gene: .
abundance: .
v_gene: TRBV5-1
CDR3aa: CASSWSPKSGNTIYF
CDR3nt: TGCGCCAGCAGTTGGAGTCCCAAATCTGGAAACACCATATATTTT

j_gene: TRBJ2-7
d_gene: .
abundance: once
v_gene: TRBV5-1
CDR3aa: CASSLDGSSYEQYF
CDR3nt: TGCGCCAGCAGCTTAGACGGGAGTTCCTACGAGCAGTACTTC

j_gene: TRBJ2-6
d_gene: .
abundance: .
v_gene: TRBV14
CDR3aa: CASSQDSHPSSGANVLTF
CDR3nt: TGTGCCAGCAGCCAAGACAGCCACCCGAGCTCTGGGGCCAACGTCCTGACTTTC

j_gene: TRBJ1-6
d_gene: .
abundance: once
v_gene: TRBV28
CDR3aa: CASSSPLHF
CDR3nt: TGTGCCAGCAGTTCACCCCTCCACTTT

j_gene: TRBJ2-1
d_gene: .
abundance: .
v_gene: TRBV5-4
CDR3aa: CASSLDREYNEQFF
CDR3nt: TGTGCCAGCAGCTTAGACCGGGAGTACAATGAGCAGTTCTTC

j_gene: TRBJ2-1
d_gene: TRBD2
abundance: .
v_gene: TRBV6-4
CDR3aa: CASTPSGGRNYNEQFF
CDR3nt: TGTGCCAGCACGCCCAGTGGCGGGAGGAACTACAATGAGCAGTTCTTC

j_gene: TRBJ2-2
d_gene: .
abundance: .
v_gene: TRBV28
CDR3aa: CASTKGANTGELFF
CDR3nt: TGTGCCAGCACTAAAGGGGCGAACACCGGGGAGCTGTTTTTT

j_gene: TRBJ1-1
d_gene: TRBD1
abundance: .
v_gene: TRBV28
CDR3aa: CASISPGQAWGTEAFF
CDR3nt: TGTGCCAGCATCTCCCCGGGACAGGCCTGGGGAACTGAAGCTTTCTTT

j_gene: TRBJ1-3
d_gene: .
abundance: .
v_gene: TRBV5-1
CDR3aa: CASSLGSPNRNTIYF
CDR3nt: TGCGCCAGCAGCTTGGGGTCCCCGAACCGAAACACCATATATTTT

j_gene: TRBJ2-7
d_gene: TRBD1
abundance: .
v_gene: TRBV4-1
CDR3aa: CASSPRDRVYEQYF
CDR3nt: TGCGCCAGCAGCCCCCGGGACAGGGTCTACGAGCAGTACTTC

j_gene: TRBJ1-2
d_gene: TRBD1
abundance: .
v_gene: TRBV6-4
CDR3aa: CASRLSQGADGYTF
CDR3nt: TGTGCCAGCAGGCTTTCACAGGGGGCGGATGGCTACACCTTC

j_gene: TRBJ2-5
d_gene: TRBD1
abundance: .
v_gene: TRBV28
CDR3aa: CASSLDRGRQETQYF
CDR3nt: TGTGCCAGCAGTCTGGACAGGGGTCGCCAAGAGACCCAGTACTTC

j_gene: TRBJ2-7
d_gene: TRBD2
abundance: .
v_gene: TRBV11-2
CDR3aa: CASSFKAGGWYEQYF
CDR3nt: TGTGCCAGCAGCTTCAAAGCGGGAGGATGGTACGAGCAGTACTTC

j_gene: TRBJ1-1
d_gene: .
abundance: .
v_gene: TRBV5-4
CDR3aa: CASSVMGTANTEAFF
CDR3nt: TGTGCCAGCAGCGTGATGGGGACGGCGAACACTGAAGCTTTCTTT

j_gene: TRBJ2-7
d_gene: .
abundance: once
v_gene: TRBV30
CDR3aa: CAWSSRTYEQYF
CDR3nt: TGTGCCTGGAGTAGCAGGACATACGAGCAGTACTTC

j_gene: TRBJ1-1
d_gene: .
abundance: .
v_gene: TRBV7-2
CDR3aa: CASSRRGRNTEAFF
CDR3nt: TGTGCCAGCAGCAGAAGGGGCCGGAACACTGAAGCTTTCTTT

j_gene: TRBJ2-1
d_gene: TRBD2
abundance: .
v_gene: TRBV23-1
CDR3aa: CASSHQVAGGPRNEQFF
CDR3nt: TGCGCCAGCAGTCATCAAGTAGCGGGAGGGCCTCGCAATGAGCAGTTCTTC